This TCR beta chain was captured in a study of T cell responses to AZD1222 COVID-19 vaccine. Overall study results and limits: Only after the peak T cell response were repertoires sampled. At study baseline, merely several AZD1222 recipients were seropositive. Vaccine-associated CD4 TCRs spanned spike, dominant at 160-218 and 743-854.

Method: immunoSEQ multiplex PCR; TCRdb's copy keeps in-frame clones and lacks some. The sample records 75,000 to 90,000 clones, roughly 82% being singletons. This clone was picked up one time. Its antigen remains unknown. This CDR3 contains 15 residues. V lost 5 bases, J lost 1 base, and 14 bases lay in between. Germline-derived CDR1 and CDR2 are SQVTM and ANQGSEA. Sequencing was performed on peripheral blood, taken on day 0 of AZD1222 vaccination. This TCR was sampled from an adult in good health. The chain joins TRBV29-1 to TRBJ2-2; perhaps TRBD2 as D (7 bases). The DNA for the CDR3 is TGCAGCGTTAAGGGGGGGCCCAAGAACACCGGGGAGCTGTTTTTT. Protein sequence: CSVKGGPKNTGELFF.